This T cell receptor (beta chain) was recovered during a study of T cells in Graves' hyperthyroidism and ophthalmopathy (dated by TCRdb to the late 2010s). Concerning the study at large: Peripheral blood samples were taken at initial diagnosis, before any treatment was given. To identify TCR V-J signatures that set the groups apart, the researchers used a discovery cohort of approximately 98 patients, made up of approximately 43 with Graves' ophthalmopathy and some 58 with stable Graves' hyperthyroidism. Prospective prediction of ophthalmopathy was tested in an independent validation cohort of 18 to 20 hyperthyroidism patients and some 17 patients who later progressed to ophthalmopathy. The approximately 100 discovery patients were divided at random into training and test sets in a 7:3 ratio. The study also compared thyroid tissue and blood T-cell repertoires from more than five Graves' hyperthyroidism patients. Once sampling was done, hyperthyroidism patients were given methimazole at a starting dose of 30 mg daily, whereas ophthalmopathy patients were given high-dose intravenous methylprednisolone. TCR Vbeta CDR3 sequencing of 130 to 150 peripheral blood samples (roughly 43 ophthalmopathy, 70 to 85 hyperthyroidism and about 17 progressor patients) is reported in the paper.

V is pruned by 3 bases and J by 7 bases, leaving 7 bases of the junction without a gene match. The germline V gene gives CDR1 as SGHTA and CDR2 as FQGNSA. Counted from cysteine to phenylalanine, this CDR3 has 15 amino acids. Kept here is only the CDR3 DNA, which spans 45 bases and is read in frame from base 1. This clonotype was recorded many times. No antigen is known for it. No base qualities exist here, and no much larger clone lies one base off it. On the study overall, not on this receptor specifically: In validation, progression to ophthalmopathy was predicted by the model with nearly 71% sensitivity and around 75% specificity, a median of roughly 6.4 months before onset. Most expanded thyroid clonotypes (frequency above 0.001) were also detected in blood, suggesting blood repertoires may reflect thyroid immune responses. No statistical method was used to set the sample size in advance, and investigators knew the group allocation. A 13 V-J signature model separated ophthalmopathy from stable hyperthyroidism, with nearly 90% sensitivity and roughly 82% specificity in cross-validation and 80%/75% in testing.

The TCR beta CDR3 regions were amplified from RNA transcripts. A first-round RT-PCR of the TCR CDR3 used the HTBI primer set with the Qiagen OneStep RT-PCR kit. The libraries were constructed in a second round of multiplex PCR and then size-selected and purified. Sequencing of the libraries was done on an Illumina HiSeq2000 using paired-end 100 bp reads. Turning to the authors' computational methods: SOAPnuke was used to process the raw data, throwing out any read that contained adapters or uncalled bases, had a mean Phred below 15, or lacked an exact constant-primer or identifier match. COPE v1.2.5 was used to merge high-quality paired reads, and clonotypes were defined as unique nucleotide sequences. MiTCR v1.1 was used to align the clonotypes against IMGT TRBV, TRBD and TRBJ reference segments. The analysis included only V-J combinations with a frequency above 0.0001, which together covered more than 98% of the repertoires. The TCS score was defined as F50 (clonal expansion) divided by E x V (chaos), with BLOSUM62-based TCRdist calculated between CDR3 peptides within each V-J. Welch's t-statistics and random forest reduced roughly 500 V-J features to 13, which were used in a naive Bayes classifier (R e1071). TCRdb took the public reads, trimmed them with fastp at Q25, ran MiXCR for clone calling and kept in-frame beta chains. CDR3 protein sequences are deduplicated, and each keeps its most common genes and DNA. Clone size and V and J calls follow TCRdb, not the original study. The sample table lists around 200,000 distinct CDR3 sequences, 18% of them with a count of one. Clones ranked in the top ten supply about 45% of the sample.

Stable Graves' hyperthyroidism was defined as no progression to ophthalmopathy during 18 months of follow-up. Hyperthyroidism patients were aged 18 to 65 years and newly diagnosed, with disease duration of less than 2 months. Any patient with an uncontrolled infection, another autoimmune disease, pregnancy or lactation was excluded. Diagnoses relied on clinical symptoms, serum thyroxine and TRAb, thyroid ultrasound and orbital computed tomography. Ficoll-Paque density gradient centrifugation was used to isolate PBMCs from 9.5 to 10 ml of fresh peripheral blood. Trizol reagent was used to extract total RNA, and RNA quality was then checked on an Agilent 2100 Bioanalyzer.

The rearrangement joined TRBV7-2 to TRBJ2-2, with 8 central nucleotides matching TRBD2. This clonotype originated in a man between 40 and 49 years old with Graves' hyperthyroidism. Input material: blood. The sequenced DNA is TGTGCCAGCAGCTTCCCCCTAGCGGGTGGCGGGGAGCTGTTTTTT. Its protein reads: CASSFPLAGGGELFF.